This T cell receptor beta chain appears in the sequencing data of a study of blood T cell repertoires in COVID-19. The CDR3 is made up of 18 amino acids. Losses at the gene ends were 1 base for V and 5 bases for J; bases not matched to a gene: 11. Germline-derived CDR1 and CDR2 are SGHVS and FNYEAQ. Sequenced by immunoSEQ multiplex PCR; TCRdb stores in-frame clones only, minus some. The sample has about 110,000 clones, about 91% seen once. Sequencing used peripheral blood. The gene calls are TRBV7-6 and TRBJ2-2; 9 bases line up with TRBD2. The TCR originated in a man aged 45-65 years with active or convalescent COVID-19. The CDR3 DNA reads as TGTGCCAGCAGCTTAGTCGACGGCGGGAGGGCAGGGACCGGGGAGCTGTTTTTT. It encodes CASSLVDGGRAGTGELFF.